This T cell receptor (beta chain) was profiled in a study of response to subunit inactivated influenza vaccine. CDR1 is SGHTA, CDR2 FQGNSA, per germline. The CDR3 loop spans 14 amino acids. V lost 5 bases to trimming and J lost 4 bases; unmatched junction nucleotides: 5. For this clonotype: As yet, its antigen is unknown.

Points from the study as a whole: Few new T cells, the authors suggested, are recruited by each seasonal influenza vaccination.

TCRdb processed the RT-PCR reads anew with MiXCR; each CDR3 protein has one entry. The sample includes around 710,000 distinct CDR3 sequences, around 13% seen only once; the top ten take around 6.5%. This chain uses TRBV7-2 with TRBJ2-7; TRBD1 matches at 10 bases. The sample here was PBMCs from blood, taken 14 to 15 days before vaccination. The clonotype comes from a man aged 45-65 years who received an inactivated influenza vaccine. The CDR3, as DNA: TGTGCCAGCAGCGGCGGGACAGGGGAGTACGAGCAGTACTTC. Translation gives CASSGGTGEYEQYF.